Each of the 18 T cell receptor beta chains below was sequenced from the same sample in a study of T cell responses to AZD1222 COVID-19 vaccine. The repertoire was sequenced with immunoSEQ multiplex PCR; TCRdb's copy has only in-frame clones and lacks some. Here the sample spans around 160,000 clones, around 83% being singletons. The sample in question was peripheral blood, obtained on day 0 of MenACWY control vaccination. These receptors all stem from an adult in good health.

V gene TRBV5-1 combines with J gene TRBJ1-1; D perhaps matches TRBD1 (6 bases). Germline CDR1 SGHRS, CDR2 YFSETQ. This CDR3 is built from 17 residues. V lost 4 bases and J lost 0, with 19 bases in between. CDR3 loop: CASSLTTGTMVNTEAFF. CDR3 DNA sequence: TGCGCCAGCAGCCTTACGACAGGAACCATGGTGAACACTGAAGCTTTCTTT. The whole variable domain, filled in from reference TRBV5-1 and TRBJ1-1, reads KAGVTQTPRYLIKTRGQQVTLSCSPISGHRSVSWYQQTPGQGLQFLFEYFSETQRNKGNFPGRFSGRQFSNSRSEMNVSTLELGDSALYLCASSLTTGTMVNTEAFFGQGTRLTVV.

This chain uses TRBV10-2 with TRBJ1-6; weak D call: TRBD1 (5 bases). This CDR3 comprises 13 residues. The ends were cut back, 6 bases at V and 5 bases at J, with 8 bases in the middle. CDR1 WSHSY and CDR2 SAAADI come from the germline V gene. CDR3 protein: CASRGVDNSPLHF. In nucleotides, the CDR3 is TGCGCCAGCAGAGGGGTTGATAATTCACCCCTCCACTTT.

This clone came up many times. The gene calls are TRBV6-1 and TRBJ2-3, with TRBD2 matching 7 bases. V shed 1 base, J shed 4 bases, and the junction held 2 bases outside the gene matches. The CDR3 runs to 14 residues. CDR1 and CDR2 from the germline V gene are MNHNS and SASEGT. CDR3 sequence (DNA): TGTGCCAGCAGTGAAGGGGAGGGGCCAGATACGCAGTATTTT. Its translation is CASSEGEGPDTQYF.

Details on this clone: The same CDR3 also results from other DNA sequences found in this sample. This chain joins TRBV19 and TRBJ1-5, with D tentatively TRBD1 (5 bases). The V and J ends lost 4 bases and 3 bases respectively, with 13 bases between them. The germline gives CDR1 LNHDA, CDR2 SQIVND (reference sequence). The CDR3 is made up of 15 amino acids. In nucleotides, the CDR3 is TGTGCCAGTAGTACGTCGGGGGGGAACAATCAGCCCCAGCATTTT. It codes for CASSTSGGNNQPQHF. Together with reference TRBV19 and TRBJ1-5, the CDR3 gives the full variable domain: DGGITQSPKYLFRKEGQNVTLSCEQNLNHDAMYWYRQDPGQGLRLIYYSQIVNDFQKGDIAEGYSVSREKKESFPLTVTSAQKNPTAFYLCASSTSGGNNQPQHFGDGTRLSIL.

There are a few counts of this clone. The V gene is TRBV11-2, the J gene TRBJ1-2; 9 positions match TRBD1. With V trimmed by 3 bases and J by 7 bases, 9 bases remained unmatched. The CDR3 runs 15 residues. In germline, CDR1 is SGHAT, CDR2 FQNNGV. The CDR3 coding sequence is TGTGCCAGCAGCTTGCCGGGGGGGGACAGGGCTGGCTACACCTTC. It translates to CASSLPGGDRAGYTF.

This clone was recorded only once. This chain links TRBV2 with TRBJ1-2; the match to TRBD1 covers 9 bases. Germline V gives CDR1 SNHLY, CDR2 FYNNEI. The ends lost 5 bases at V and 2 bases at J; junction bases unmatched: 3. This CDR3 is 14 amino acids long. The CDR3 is CASSLGQGNYGYTF. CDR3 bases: TGTGCCAGCAGTCTCGGACAGGGGAACTATGGCTACACCTTC.

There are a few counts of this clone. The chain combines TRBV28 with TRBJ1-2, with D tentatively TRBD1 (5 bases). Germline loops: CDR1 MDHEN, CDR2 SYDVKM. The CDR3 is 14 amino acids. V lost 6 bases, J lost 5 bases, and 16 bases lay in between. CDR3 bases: TGTGCCAGCAGCCAACAGGCCGCTACGTATGGCTACACCTTC. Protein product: CASSQQAATYGYTF.

The CDR3 region has the DNA TGTGCCAGCTCACCGGACAGGGGACGTATGAACACTGAAGCTTTCTTT. It specifies CASSPDRGRMNTEAFF. The chain combines TRBV18 with TRBJ1-1, with 9 bases that match TRBD1. The CDR3 has 16 residues. V shed 3 bases and J 0 bases; nucleotides not matched to a gene: 5. From germline, CDR1 is KGHSH and CDR2 LQKENI.

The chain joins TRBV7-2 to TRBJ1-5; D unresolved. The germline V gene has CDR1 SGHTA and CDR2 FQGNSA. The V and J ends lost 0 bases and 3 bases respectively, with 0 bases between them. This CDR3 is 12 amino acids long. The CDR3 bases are TGTGCCAGCAGCTTAGCCAATCAGCCCCAGCATTTT. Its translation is CASSLANQPQHF.

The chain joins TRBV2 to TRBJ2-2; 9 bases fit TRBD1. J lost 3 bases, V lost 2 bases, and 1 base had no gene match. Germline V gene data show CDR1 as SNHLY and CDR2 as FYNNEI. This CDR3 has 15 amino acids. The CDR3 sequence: CASSETGGDTGELFF. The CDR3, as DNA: TGTGCCAGCAGTGAAACAGGGGGCGACACCGGGGAGCTGTTTTTT.

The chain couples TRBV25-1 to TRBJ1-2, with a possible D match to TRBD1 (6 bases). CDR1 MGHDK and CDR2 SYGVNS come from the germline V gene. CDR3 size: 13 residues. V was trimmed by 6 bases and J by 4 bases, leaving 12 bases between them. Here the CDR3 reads CASRGDRSYGYTF. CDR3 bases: TGTGCCAGCAGGGGCGACAGGAGCTATGGCTACACCTTC.

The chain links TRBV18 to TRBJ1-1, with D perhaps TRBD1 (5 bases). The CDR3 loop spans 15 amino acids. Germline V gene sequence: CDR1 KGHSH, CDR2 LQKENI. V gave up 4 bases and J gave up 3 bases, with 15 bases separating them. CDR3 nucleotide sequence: TGTGCCAGCTCACACGGGGCCTTATGGGACACTGAAGCTTTCTTT. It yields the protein CASSHGALWDTEAFF.

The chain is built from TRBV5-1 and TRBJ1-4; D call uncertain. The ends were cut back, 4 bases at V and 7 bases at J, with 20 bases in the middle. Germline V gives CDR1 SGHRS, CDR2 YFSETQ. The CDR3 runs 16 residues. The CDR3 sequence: CASSGSSGSRGEKLFF. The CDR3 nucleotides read TGCGCCAGCAGCGGGAGCTCCGGGTCCCGTGGTGAAAAACTGTTTTTT.

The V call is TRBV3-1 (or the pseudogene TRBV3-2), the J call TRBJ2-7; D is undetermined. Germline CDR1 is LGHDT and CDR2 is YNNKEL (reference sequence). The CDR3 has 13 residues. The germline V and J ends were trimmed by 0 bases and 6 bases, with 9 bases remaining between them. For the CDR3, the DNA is TGTGCCAGCAGCCAAGACTTATTCCGCGAGCAGTACTTC. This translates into CASSQDLFREQYF.

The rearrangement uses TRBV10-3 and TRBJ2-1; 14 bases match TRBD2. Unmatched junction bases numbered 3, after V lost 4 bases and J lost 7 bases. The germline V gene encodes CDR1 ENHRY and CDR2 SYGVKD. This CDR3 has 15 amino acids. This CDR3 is CAISGGLAGANEQFF. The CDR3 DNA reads TGTGCCATCAGTGGGGGACTAGCGGGGGCAAATGAGCAGTTCTTC.

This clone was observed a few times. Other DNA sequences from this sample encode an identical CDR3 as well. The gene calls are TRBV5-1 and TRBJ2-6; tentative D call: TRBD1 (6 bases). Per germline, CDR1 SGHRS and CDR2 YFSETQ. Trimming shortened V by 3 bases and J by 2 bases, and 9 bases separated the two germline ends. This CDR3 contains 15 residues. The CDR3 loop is CASSWRTAGANVLTF. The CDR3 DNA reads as TGCGCCAGCAGCTGGAGGACAGCTGGGGCCAACGTCCTGACTTTC.

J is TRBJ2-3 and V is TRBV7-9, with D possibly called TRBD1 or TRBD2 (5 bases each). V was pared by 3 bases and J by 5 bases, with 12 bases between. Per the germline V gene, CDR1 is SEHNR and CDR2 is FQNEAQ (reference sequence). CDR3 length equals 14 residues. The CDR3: CASSFEGRKDTQYF. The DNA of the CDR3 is TGTGCCAGCAGCTTTGAGGGGCGGAAAGATACGCAGTATTTT. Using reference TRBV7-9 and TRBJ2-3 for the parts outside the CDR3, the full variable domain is DTGVSQNPRHKITKRGQNVTFRCDPISEHNRLYWYRQTLGQGPEFLTYFQNEAQLEKSRLLSDRFSAERPKGSFSTLEIQRTEQGDSAMYLCASSFEGRKDTQYFGPGTRLTVL.

This CDR3 reads CASSQRMNTEAFF. As DNA, the CDR3 is TGTGCCAGCAGCCAGCGGATGAACACTGAAGCTTTCTTT. The chain has TRBV14 and TRBJ1-1; D is uncertain. The CDR3 runs 13 residues. With 3 bases removed from V and 0 bases from J, the gap between germline ends came to 5 bases. CDR1 and CDR2 from the germline V gene are SGHDN and FVKESK. Together with reference TRBV14 and TRBJ1-1, the CDR3 gives the full variable domain: EAGVTQFPSHSVIEKGQTVTLRCDPISGHDNLYWYRRVMGKEIKFLLHFVKESKQDESGMPNNRFLAERTGGTYSTLKVQPAELEDSGVYFCASSQRMNTEAFFGQGTRLTVV.